One T cell receptor (beta chain) is described in this entry. The germline V and J ends were trimmed by 0 bases and 7 bases, with 7 bases remaining between them. Germline V gene data show CDR1 as SGHTA and CDR2 as FQGNSA. This CDR3 is 13 amino acids long. This record comes from a study of control samples from healthy donors and cancer patients. The protocol was immunoSEQ multiplex PCR, while the TCRdb copy is restricted to in-frame clones and leaves out a portion. Of under 150,000 clones listed, 80% to 90% are singletons. The chain couples TRBV7-2 to TRBJ2-1, with D perhaps matching TRBD2 (5 bases). Specimen: PBMCs. The TCR comes from a woman between 50 and 59 years old with colorectal cancer. DNA for the CDR3: TGTGCCAGCAGCTTAGCGAGGGAGAATGAGCAGTTCTTC. Protein sequence: CASSLARENEQFF.